The 25 T cell receptor beta chains given below trace back to one sample, sequenced in a study of technical replicates of blood from several donors. Using immunoSEQ multiplex PCR, the repertoire was profiled, and TCRdb retains in-frame clones only, with some absent. The table records about 83,000 clones, approximately 90% of them present only once. Sequencing was done on a sample of T cells isolated from PBMCs. The receptors stem from a human donor in good health.

V usage is TRBV5-1 and J usage is TRBJ2-5; TRBD2 aligns across 7 bases. Germline-derived CDR1 and CDR2 are SGHRS and YFSETQ. J lost 4 bases, V lost 0 bases, and 6 bases had no gene match. The CDR3 totals 15 residues. The CDR3 loop reads CASSLESGGSETQYF. DNA of the CDR3: TGCGCCAGCAGCTTGGAGTCGGGAGGCTCAGAGACCCAGTACTTC.

The chain joins TRBV25-1 to TRBJ2-6; maybe TRBD1 (7 bases). The germline V gene encodes CDR1 MGHDK and CDR2 SYGVNS. This CDR3 contains 17 residues. Between the trimmed V and J ends, which lost 3 bases and 0 bases, there was a span of 12 bases. CDR3 in amino acids: CASSDWQGGSGANVLTF. CDR3 bases: TGTGCCAGCAGTGACTGGCAGGGGGGCTCTGGGGCCAACGTCCTGACTTTC. The full variable domain, in which reference TRBV25-1 and TRBJ2-6 provide the parts outside the CDR3, is EADIYQTPRYLVIGTGKKITLECSQTMGHDKMYWYQQDPGMELHLIHYSYGVNSTEKGDLSSESTVSRIRTEHFPLTLESARPSHTSQYLCASSDWQGGSGANVLTFGAGSRLTVL.

This chain connects TRBV4-2 to TRBJ2-3; D remains unclear. Deletions cut 0 bases from V and 4 bases from J, with 11 bases between. The CDR3 runs 15 residues. Germline assignment: CDR1 LGHNA and CDR2 YNFKEQ. The CDR3, as DNA: TGTGCCAGCAGCCAAGATCGGAGTTTTGCAGATACGCAGTATTTT. Protein product: CASSQDRSFADTQYF.

The V call is TRBV7-2, the J call TRBJ1-1; 7 bases line up with TRBD1. Germline loops: CDR1 SGHTA, CDR2 FQGNSA. The J segment lost 7 bases and the V segment lost 5 bases, leaving 10 bases of the junction unmatched. The CDR3 extends over 14 amino acids. As DNA, the CDR3 is TGTGCCAGCAGCACTCGGACAGGCGATCTTGAAGCTTTCTTT. Translation: CASSTRTGDLEAFF.

V usage is TRBV27 and J usage is TRBJ2-2, with D possibly matching TRBD2 (6 bases). The length of the CDR3 is 15 residues. Trimming cost V 8 bases and J 4 bases, with 17 bases left between them. Germline V gene sequence: CDR1 MNHEY, CDR2 SMNVEV (reference sequence). The CDR3 bases are TGTGCCAGCGGACCGGGACTTCCGTTCACCGGGGAGCTGTTTTTT. Translation: CASGPGLPFTGELFF.

The chain couples TRBV28 to TRBJ2-6; weak D call: TRBD1 (5 bases). Between the trimmed V and J ends, which lost 5 bases and 2 bases, there was a span of 10 bases. The CDR3 extends over 15 amino acids. Germline loops: CDR1 MDHEN, CDR2 SYDVKM. The CDR3 bases are TGTGCCAGCAGTGCAGGGTTCACTGGGGCCAACGTCCTGACTTTC. Its protein product is CASSAGFTGANVLTF.

The V and J genes are TRBV10-3 and TRBJ2-7; D perhaps matches TRBD2 (5 bases). Trimming shortened V by 3 bases and J by 7 bases, and 16 bases separated the two germline ends. The CDR3 consists of 14 residues. The germline V gene encodes CDR1 ENHRY and CDR2 SYGVKD. The CDR3 DNA follows: TGTGCCATCAGTGAAACGGTGAGGGCTCAAGAGCAGTACTTC. Translation: CAISETVRAQEQYF.

The V and J genes are TRBV18 and TRBJ1-4; D perhaps matches TRBD1 (5 bases). The germline V gene encodes CDR1 KGHSH and CDR2 LQKENI. With 3 bases removed from V and 8 bases from J, the gap between germline ends came to 19 bases. The CDR3 has 16 amino acids. The DNA of the CDR3 is TGTGCCAGCTCACCCCCGAATGGGGGGACGGGGGAAAAACTGTTTTTT. Its translation is CASSPPNGGTGEKLFF.

The chain joins TRBV7-3 to TRBJ2-1, with 11 nucleotides matching TRBD2. CDR1 SGHTA and CDR2 FQGTGA come from the germline V gene. With V trimmed by 4 bases and J by 6 bases, 11 bases remained unmatched. This CDR3 is built from 17 residues. The CDR3 nucleotides are TGTGCCAGCAGCTCCGGCCTCGGGACTAGCGGATTCAATGAGCAGTTCTTC. This codes for CASSSGLGTSGFNEQFF.

This chain joins TRBV4-2 and TRBJ1-1, with TRBD1 matching 7 bases. Germline V gene data show CDR1 as LGHNA and CDR2 as YNFKEQ. The CDR3 has 16 residues. J was trimmed by 1 base and V by 0 bases; bases with no gene match: 5. This CDR3 reads CASSQEEGARNTEAFF. In DNA form, the CDR3 reads TGTGCCAGCAGCCAAGAGGAGGGGGCAAGGAACACTGAAGCTTTCTTT.

The genes are TRBV21-1 and TRBJ2-1; no check of the table's D call, TRBD2, against the DNA was made. TRBV21-1 is a known pseudogene. This CDR3 contains 16 residues. CDR3 amino acids: CASIRLASGRVIEQFF. The DNA of the CDR3 is TGTGCCAGCATCCGCCTGGCGAGCGGGAGAGTGATTGAGCAGTTCTTC.

This chain joins TRBV5-6 and TRBJ1-1, with 10 bases fitting TRBD1. Germline V lookup: CDR1 SGHDT, CDR2 YYEEEE. The J segment lost 5 bases and the V segment lost 4 bases, leaving 17 bases of the junction unmatched. The CDR3 runs 18 residues. The CDR3: CASSAPTGGPHMETEAFF. CDR3 sequence (DNA): TGTGCCAGCAGCGCCCCGACAGGGGGCCCTCATATGGAGACTGAAGCTTTCTTT.

This chain links TRBV7-6 with TRBJ2-1; TRBD2 matches 8 bases. This CDR3 is 19 amino acids long. Germline-derived CDR1 and CDR2 are SGHVS and FNYEAQ. The V gene end was trimmed by 3 bases and the J gene end by 5 bases; junction bases not matched to a gene: 18. CDR3 amino acids: CASSFEAGASTGGNNEQFF. For the CDR3, the DNA is TGTGCCAGCAGCTTCGAAGCGGGAGCTTCGACGGGGGGGAACAATGAGCAGTTCTTC.

This clone appeared once. The rearrangement links TRBV7-8 to TRBJ2-6; D unclear. Per germline, CDR1 SGHVS and CDR2 FQNEAQ. The CDR3 covers 14 residues. Trimming removed 6 bases from V and 0 bases from J, with 6 bases in between. CDR3 nucleotide sequence: TGTGCCAGCAGAACAGACTCTGGGGCCAACGTCCTGACTTTC. This encodes CASRTDSGANVLTF.

This chain joins TRBV11-3 and TRBJ2-1, with TRBD2 identical over 9 bases. This CDR3 is built from 15 residues. Germline CDR1 reads SGHNT; CDR2 reads YENEEA. With V trimmed by 0 bases and J by 8 bases, 5 bases remained unmatched. CDR3 in amino acids: CASSLEGGRAHEQFF. The CDR3 DNA reads TGTGCCAGCAGCTTAGAAGGCGGGAGGGCCCATGAGCAGTTCTTC.

The rearrangement uses TRBV4-1 and TRBJ1-5; no clear D gene. V lost 4 bases, J lost 2 bases, and 12 bases lay in between. This CDR3 has 15 amino acids. CDR1 and CDR2 from the germline V gene are MGHRA and YSYEKL. In nucleotides, the CDR3 is TGCGCCAGCAGCCTAACACACCCTGGCAATCAGCCCCAGCATTTT. Translated: CASSLTHPGNQPQHF.

The chain is built from TRBV11-3 and TRBJ1-1; D gene unclear. Germline V CDR1 and CDR2: SGHNT, YENEEA. The CDR3 totals 14 residues. Trimming took 3 bases from V and 0 from J, leaving 8 bases between them. The CDR3 bases are TGTGCCAGCAGCTTTACCGGGGTGAACACTGAAGCTTTCTTT. Amino acids: CASSFTGVNTEAFF.

In its sample, this clone was seen once. V usage is TRBV11-3 and J usage is TRBJ1-6; maybe TRBD1 (6 bases). Trimming took off 5 bases at V and 8 bases at J, with 22 bases between the two ends. Germline assignment: CDR1 SGHNT and CDR2 YENEEA. The CDR3 runs 17 residues. This CDR3 reads CASSNNYAGQSYSPLHF. DNA of the CDR3: TGTGCCAGCAGCAATAACTACGCCGGACAGAGTTATTCACCCCTCCACTTT.

The chain joins TRBV14 to TRBJ2-5; a possible D gene is TRBD1 (6 bases). The germline V and J ends were trimmed by 2 bases and 6 bases, with 13 bases remaining between them. CDR3 length: 14 residues. Per the germline V gene, CDR1 is SGHDN and CDR2 is FVKESK. Here the CDR3 reads CASSQIGTLQTQYF. In nucleotides, the CDR3 is TGTGCCAGCAGCCAAATCGGGACACTACAGACCCAGTACTTC.

The chain joins TRBV30 to TRBJ2-2, with 10 bases matching TRBD2. This CDR3 has 17 residues. Germline CDR1 and CDR2: GTSNPN and SVGIG (reference sequence). V shed 1 base, J shed 5 bases, and the junction held 10 bases outside the gene matches. CDR3 sequence reads: CAWSALPSGGTTGELFF. The CDR3, as DNA: TGTGCCTGGAGTGCATTACCTAGCGGGGGAACGACCGGGGAGCTGTTTTTT.

The chain carries TRBV30 and TRBJ2-1; no clear D. The CDR3 spans 11 residues. CDR1 and CDR2 (germline): GTSNPN, SVGIG (reference sequence). V dropped 1 base and J dropped 4 bases, with 2 bases sitting between them. The CDR3 DNA sequence: TGTGCCTGGAGTGCGTACAATGAGCAGTTCTTC. Translated, it gives CAWSAYNEQFF.

The rearrangement joins TRBV7-9 to TRBJ2-7, with 10 bases identical to TRBD1. The CDR3 loop spans 16 amino acids. The V and J ends lost 5 bases and 6 bases, in that order; junction bases with no gene match: 13. Germline V gives CDR1 SEHNR, CDR2 FQNEAQ (reference sequence). The CDR3 coding sequence is TGTGCCAGCAGCCCCCGCCGGGACAGGGGAGGGGGCGAGCAGTACTTC. Translated, it gives CASSPRRDRGGGEQYF.

This sequence joins TRBV18 and TRBJ1-2; 8 nucleotides line up with TRBD1. The germline CDR1 and CDR2 sequences are KGHSH and LQKENI. The CDR3 extends over 15 amino acids. The V segment lost 4 bases and the J segment 0 bases; nucleotides outside the gene matches: 4. The CDR3 protein is CASSLRDRTNYGYTF. In DNA, the CDR3 is TGTGCCAGCTCACTCCGGGACAGGACTAACTATGGCTACACCTTC.

V gene TRBV6-5 combines with J gene TRBJ2-1, with D possibly matching TRBD2 (8 bases). The CDR3 loop spans 16 amino acids. V lost 2 bases to trimming and J lost 6 bases, with 17 bases between them. Germline assignment: CDR1 MNHEY and CDR2 SVGAGI. As DNA, the CDR3 is TGTGCCAGCAGTTACAAGGGGGCGGGAGGCCGCAATGAGCAGTTCTTC. Protein product: CASSYKGAGGRNEQFF.

This chain links TRBV5-1 with TRBJ2-3; the D gene is possibly TRBD2 (5 bases). With 1 base removed from V and 0 bases from J, the gap between germline ends came to 12 bases. The CDR3 is 16 amino acids. CDR1 is SGHRS and CDR2 is YFSETQ in the germline V gene. The CDR3 bases are TGCGCCAGCAGCTTGCTGGGAGCCTCTAGCACAGATACGCAGTATTTT. This gives the protein CASSLLGASSTDTQYF.